This TCR beta chain is drawn from a study of CD8 T cells in Susac syndrome. The length of the CDR3 is 14 residues. Germline V gene data show CDR1 as SGHRS and CDR2 as YFSETQ. Trimming left V 1 base short and J 7 bases short, with 11 bases between. Reverse transcription used about 0.45 to 1 ug RNA and random hexamers. The authors amplified TCR beta CDR3 across 54 Vbeta and 13 Jbeta using immunoSEQ multiplex PCR. TCRdb reanalysed the immunoSEQ multiplex PCR reads using MiXCR and keeps one entry per CDR3 protein. The table includes about 120,000 distinct CDR3 sequences, approximately 93% detected once. Control patients had untreated stable or active relapsing-remitting multiple sclerosis by revised McDonald criteria.

The receptor's source is a human donor with multiple sclerosis. The sequenced sample was CD4+ T cells from PBMCs. This chain uses TRBV5-1 with TRBJ2-2; D remains ambiguous. The CDR3 region is CASSLSRNDGELFF. CDR3 in DNA: TGCGCCAGCAGCTTGAGCCGGAACGACGGGGAGCTGTTTTTT.